This is a list of T cell receptor beta chains from one sample in a study of T cells in Graves' hyperthyroidism and ophthalmopathy. TCRdb re-called the multiplex PCR reads through MiXCR, storing one row per CDR3 protein. Of about 420,000 distinct CDR3 sequences in the sample, 15% to 18% were seen once. Input material: blood. The receptor source for this set is a woman aged 18-35 years with Graves' hyperthyroidism. CDR3s include the opening cysteine and the closing phenylalanine or tryptophan. A D gene is named only where the DNA matches it firmly. Some rows have no size entry. The others give once, few or many, or a class for an expanded clone.

J gene | clone size | D gene | V gene | CDR3 protein | CDR3 DNA
TRBJ2-7 | once | TRBD1 | TRBV7-8 | CASGEGARYEQYF | TGTGCCAGCGGAGAGGGGGCGAGATACGAGCAGTACTTC
TRBJ2-5 | many | TRBD1 | TRBV3-1 | CASSRDRGQETQYF | TGTGCCAGCAGCCGGGACAGGGGCCAAGAGACCCAGTACTTC
TRBJ1-2 | many | NA | TRBV9 | CASSGDGSSYGYTF | TGTGCCAGCAGCGGGGACGGCTCCTCTTATGGCTACACCTTC
TRBJ1-6 | few | NA | TRBV15 | CATSRQGMSSPLHF | TGTGCCACCAGCAGACAGGGCATGAGTTCACCCCTCCACTTT
TRBJ2-1 | NA | NA | TRBV6-5 | CASSYTPTGPKANNEQFF | TGTGCCAGCAGTTACACCCCCACAGGCCCTAAGGCTAACAATGAGCAGTTCTTC
TRBJ1-1 | NA | NA | TRBV30 | CAWSNPLYRTNTEAFF | TGTGCCTGGAGTAACCCCTTGTACAGGACGAACACTGAAGCTTTCTTT
TRBJ2-1 | many | TRBD1 | TRBV5-1 | CASSFRDREHNEQFF | TGCGCCAGCAGCTTCCGGGACAGGGAACACAATGAGCAGTTCTTC
TRBJ2-7 | many | NA | TRBV18 | CASSPPGSGSYEQYF | TGTGCCAGCTCACCACCGGGATCAGGGTCCTACGAGCAGTACTTC
TRBJ2-6 | few | NA | TRBV7-8 | CASSLEFGASSGANVLTF | TGTGCCAGCAGCTTAGAATTCGGGGCTTCCTCTGGGGCCAACGTCCTGACTTTC
TRBJ1-6 | many | TRBD1 | TRBV28 | CASSLTGGHSPLHF | TGTGCCAGCAGCCTGACAGGGGGCCATTCACCCCTCCACTTT
TRBJ1-6 | many | NA | TRBV11-1 | CASSLVRTPFTLHF | TGTGCCAGCAGCTTAGTCCGGACACCGTTCACCCTCCACTTT
TRBJ2-7 | many | TRBD1 | TRBV7-9 | CASPGGTGDNEQYF | TGTGCCTCCCCAGGGGGGACAGGGGACAACGAGCAGTACTTC
TRBJ2-7 | NA | NA | TRBV6-1 | CASTRGYEQYF | TGTGCCAGCACCCGGGGCTACGAGCAGTACTTC
TRBJ2-1 | many | TRBD2 | TRBV3-1 | CASSLWTSGGVYNEQFF | TGTGCCAGCAGCCTCTGGACTAGCGGGGGGGTTTACAATGAGCAGTTCTTC
TRBJ2-2 | NA | TRBD2 | TRBV19 | CASSHLGGLARLPANTGELFF | TGTGCCAGTAGCCACCTAGGGGGACTAGCGAGACTTCCTGCGAACACCGGGGAGCTGTTTTTT
TRBJ1-2 | many | NA | TRBV3-1 | CASSQEARGSYTF | TGTGCCAGCAGCCAAGAAGCCCGAGGTAGCTACACCTTC
TRBJ2-2 | few | TRBD2 | TRBV19 | CATGLAGGGTGELFF | TGTGCCACCGGACTAGCGGGGGGAGGAACCGGGGAGCTGTTTTTT
TRBJ1-4 | NA | TRBD1 | TRBV4-1 | CASRTGPHVMGEKLFF | TGCGCCAGCAGGACAGGGCCTCATGTCATGGGTGAAAAACTGTTTTTT
TRBJ2-5 | many | NA | TRBV20-1 | CSARDSGVGETQYF | TGCAGTGCTAGAGATAGTGGGGTAGGAGAGACCCAGTACTTC
TRBJ2-3 | many | NA | TRBV2 | CASRADTQYF | TGTGCCAGCAGGGCAGATACGCAGTATTTT
TRBJ1-2 | many | NA | TRBV20-1 | CSAFRTAQGYTF | TGCAGTGCTTTTCGGACGGCCCAGGGCTACACCTTC
TRBJ2-1 | many | NA | TRBV11-3 | CASSLGVSYNEQFF | TGTGCCAGCAGCTTAGGTGTTTCCTACAATGAGCAGTTCTTC
TRBJ1-1 | many | NA | TRBV7-9 | CASSRNRGSTEAFF | TGTGCCAGCAGCAGAAACCGGGGGAGTACTGAAGCTTTCTTT
TRBJ2-7 | many | NA | TRBV20-1 | CSASYRDSYEQYF | TGCAGTGCTAGCTACAGGGACTCGTACGAGCAGTACTTC
TRBJ2-2 | many | NA | TRBV6-6 | CASSYTGGRTGELFF | TGTGCCAGCAGTTACACGGGGGGCCGAACCGGGGAGCTGTTTTTT
TRBJ1-4 | many | NA | TRBV7-9 | CASSLLGLSTNEKLFF | TGTGCCAGCAGCTTATTGGGGCTGTCAACTAATGAAAAACTGTTTTTT